Reported below is one T cell receptor beta chain. This specimen belongs to a study of blood T cell repertoires in COVID-19. Method: immunoSEQ multiplex PCR; TCRdb's copy keeps in-frame clones and lacks some. This sample yields fewer than 400,000 clones, of which around four fifths are seen a single time; 2.5% to 3% belongs to the top ten. V was pared by 2 bases and J by 12 bases, with 11 bases between. This CDR3 is 13 amino acids long. CDR1 KGHSH and CDR2 LQKENI come from the germline V gene. The sample comprised peripheral blood. This clonotype was sampled from a man aged 25 to 40 with active or convalescent COVID-19. The chain employs TRBV18 and TRBJ1-6; D might be TRBD1 (5 bases). The chain's CDR3 is CASSPGQAGPLHF. CDR3 nucleotides: TGTGCCAGCTCACCAGGACAAGCCGGACCCCTCCACTTT. Variable domain in full (rest from reference TRBV18 and TRBJ1-6): NAGVMQNPRHLVRRRGQEARLRCSPMKGHSHVYWYRQLPEEGLKFMVYLQKENIIDESGMPKERFSAEFPKEGPSILRIQQVVRGDSAAYFCASSPGQAGPLHFGNGTRLTVT.